The rows below give T cell receptor beta chains drawn from one sample of a study of metastatic and nonmetastatic thyroid tumors. TCRdb re-analyzed the PCR reads through MiXCR. Found here are 20,000 to 25,000 clones, approximately 20% of them singletons; the top ten hold around 4.5%. The specimen was adjacent normal tissue. The receptors stem from a female donor with papillary thyroid cancer or a benign thyroid nodule (not recorded which). Some clones in this sample may be carry-over from other donors' samples. Each CDR3 is given with its conserved first and last residue. The order of the fields is clone size, CDR3 length, J gene, D gene, V gene, CDR3 protein, CDR3 DNA. A D gene is named only where the DNA matches it firmly. Some rows have no size entry. The others give once, few or many, or a class for an expanded clone.

clone size: many; CDR3 length: 11; J gene: TRBJ1-1; D gene: .; V gene: TRBV12-3/TRBV12-4; CDR3 protein: CASTSHHRAFF; CDR3 DNA: TGTGCCAGCACCTCGCATCATAGGGCTTTCTTT
clone size: .; CDR3 length: 15; J gene: TRBJ2-2; D gene: .; V gene: TRBV5-1; CDR3 protein: CASSWGRGNTRELFF; CDR3 DNA: TGCGCCAGCAGCTGGGGGAGAGGGAACACCCGTGAGCTGTTTTTT
clone size: few; CDR3 length: 17; J gene: TRBJ2-2; D gene: .; V gene: TRBV7-8; CDR3 protein: CASSLEARSLRTGELFF; CDR3 DNA: TGTGCCAGCAGCTTAGAAGCCCGTTCTTTGAGGACCGGGGAGCTGTTTTTT
clone size: medium-sized; CDR3 length: 13; J gene: TRBJ2-7; D gene: TRBD2; V gene: TRBV7-2; CDR3 protein: CASSLGAGEKEYF; CDR3 DNA: TGTGCCAGCAGCTTAGGGGCGGGAGAGAAAGAGTACTTC
clone size: many; CDR3 length: 13; J gene: TRBJ1-2; D gene: .; V gene: TRBV6-1; CDR3 protein: CASSVMGGDGYTF; CDR3 DNA: TGTGCCAGCAGTGTCATGGGGGGGGATGGCTACACCTTC
clone size: .; CDR3 length: 17; J gene: TRBJ2-7; D gene: TRBD2; V gene: TRBV5-1; CDR3 protein: CASSRLAGGPFSYGQHF; CDR3 DNA: TGCGCCAGCAGCCGACTAGCGGGAGGGCCTTTCTCCTACGGGCAGCACTTC
clone size: .; CDR3 length: 16; J gene: TRBJ2-7; D gene: .; V gene: TRBV10-1; CDR3 protein: CASSGPRGGPLYEQYF; CDR3 DNA: TGCGCCAGCAGTGGCCCGAGAGGGGGGCCGCTCTACGAGCAGTACTTC
clone size: many; CDR3 length: 14; J gene: TRBJ2-5; D gene: TRBD1; V gene: TRBV10-3; CDR3 protein: CAISLGQDQETQYF; CDR3 DNA: TGTGCCATCAGCCTCGGACAGGATCAAGAGACCCAGTACTTC
clone size: medium-sized; CDR3 length: 18; J gene: TRBJ1-1; D gene: TRBD1; V gene: TRBV6-5; CDR3 protein: CASSYRHPGQGVATEAFF; CDR3 DNA: TGTGCCAGCAGTTACAGACACCCGGGACAGGGGGTCGCGACTGAAGCTTTCTTT
clone size: many; CDR3 length: 14; J gene: TRBJ1-1; D gene: .; V gene: TRBV4-1; CDR3 protein: CASRREGPNTEAFF; CDR3 DNA: TGCGCCAGCAGGCGGGAAGGACCGAACACTGAAGCTTTCTTT
clone size: .; CDR3 length: 12; J gene: TRBJ2-7; D gene: .; V gene: TRBV30; CDR3 protein: CAYAPGTYEQYF; CDR3 DNA: TGTGCCTACGCTCCGGGTACCTACGAACAGTACTTC
clone size: many; CDR3 length: 15; J gene: TRBJ2-7; D gene: .; V gene: TRBV4-2; CDR3 protein: CASSPGAGYSYEQYF; CDR3 DNA: TGTGCCAGCAGCCCAGGGGCGGGCTACTCCTACGAGCAGTACTTC
clone size: .; CDR3 length: 13; J gene: TRBJ1-6; D gene: .; V gene: TRBV27; CDR3 protein: CASSLDRGSPLHF; CDR3 DNA: TGTGCCAGCAGTTTGGACCGGGGATCACCCCTCCACTTT
clone size: .; CDR3 length: 16; J gene: TRBJ2-1; D gene: .; V gene: TRBV12-3/TRBV12-4; CDR3 protein: CASSPRSVSSYNEQFF; CDR3 DNA: TGTGCCAGCAGTCCCCGGTCTGTGAGCTCCTACAATGAGCAGTTCTTC
clone size: .; CDR3 length: 14; J gene: TRBJ2-7; D gene: .; V gene: TRBV6-5; CDR3 protein: CASSSSGISCEQYF; CDR3 DNA: TGTGCCAGCAGCTCCTCCGGGATCTCCTGCGAGCAGTACTTC
clone size: once; CDR3 length: 15; J gene: TRBJ2-7; D gene: TRBD1; V gene: TRBV11-3; CDR3 protein: CASSHHRGAPYEQYF; CDR3 DNA: TGTGCCAGCAGCCACCACAGGGGTGCGCCCTACGAGCAGTACTTC
clone size: once; CDR3 length: 13; J gene: TRBJ2-5; D gene: TRBD2; V gene: TRBV7-3; CDR3 protein: CASSLDAGGTQYF; CDR3 DNA: TGTGCCAGCAGCCTAGATGCGGGAGGGACCCAGTACTTC
clone size: .; CDR3 length: 15; J gene: TRBJ2-7; D gene: .; V gene: TRBV20-1; CDR3 protein: CSARGPDRMDDEQYF; CDR3 DNA: TGCAGTGCTAGAGGGCCTGACAGGATGGACGACGAGCAGTACTTC
clone size: many; CDR3 length: 16; J gene: TRBJ2-1; D gene: TRBD2; V gene: TRBV12-5; CDR3 protein: CASGSRLAGPYNEQFF; CDR3 DNA: TGTGCTAGTGGTTCTCGACTAGCGGGCCCCTACAATGAGCAGTTCTTC
clone size: few; CDR3 length: 12; J gene: TRBJ2-2; D gene: .; V gene: TRBV19; CDR3 protein: CASRGPAGEMFF; CDR3 DNA: TGTGCCAGTAGGGGTCCGGCCGGGGAGATGTTTTTT
clone size: many; CDR3 length: 18; J gene: TRBJ1-5; D gene: .; V gene: TRBV6-2/TRBV6-3; CDR3 protein: CASRDLGLGRLSNQPQHF; CDR3 DNA: TGTGCCAGCAGAGACCTAGGTTTGGGCCGGCTTAGCAATCAGCCCCAGCATTTT
clone size: many; CDR3 length: 17; J gene: TRBJ2-5; D gene: TRBD1; V gene: TRBV6-1; CDR3 protein: CASTHPGPKTTGGTQYF; CDR3 DNA: TGTGCCAGCACCCATCCGGGACCAAAGACGACAGGGGGGACCCAGTACTTC
clone size: many; CDR3 length: 13; J gene: TRBJ1-6; D gene: TRBD1; V gene: TRBV30; CDR3 protein: CARTGTPHSPLHF; CDR3 DNA: TGTGCCCGGACAGGAACCCCGCATTCACCCCTCCACTTT
clone size: many; CDR3 length: 13; J gene: TRBJ1-1; D gene: TRBD1; V gene: TRBV29-1; CDR3 protein: CSVEQGVITEAFF; CDR3 DNA: TGCAGCGTTGAACAGGGGGTGATCACTGAAGCTTTCTTT
clone size: .; CDR3 length: 16; J gene: TRBJ1-5; D gene: .; V gene: TRBV5-1; CDR3 protein: CASSLGDRQVGQPQHF; CDR3 DNA: TGCGCCAGCAGCTTAGGGGACCGACAGGTGGGTCAGCCCCAGCATTTT
clone size: few; CDR3 length: 13; J gene: TRBJ1-5; D gene: TRBD1; V gene: TRBV2; CDR3 protein: CVSSVQGNQPQHF; CDR3 DNA: TGTGTCAGCAGCGTACAGGGGAATCAGCCCCAGCATTTT
clone size: medium-sized; CDR3 length: 14; J gene: TRBJ2-7; D gene: TRBD2; V gene: TRBV20-1; CDR3 protein: CSATSLAAMDEQYF; CDR3 DNA: TGCAGTGCTACCTCACTAGCGGCAATGGACGAGCAGTACTTC
clone size: .; CDR3 length: 17; J gene: TRBJ2-2; D gene: .; V gene: TRBV6-2/TRBV6-3; CDR3 protein: CASTYVVAVVFSGELFF; CDR3 DNA: TGTGCCAGCACCTACGTGGTGGCGGTAGTATTTTCCGGGGAGCTGTTTTTT
clone size: .; CDR3 length: 15; J gene: TRBJ2-2; D gene: TRBD2; V gene: TRBV12-3/TRBV12-4; CDR3 protein: CASLGGGPNTGELFF; CDR3 DNA: TGTGCCAGCCTCGGGGGGGGGCCGAACACCGGGGAGCTGTTTTTT
clone size: .; CDR3 length: 13; J gene: TRBJ2-7; D gene: TRBD1; V gene: TRBV11-1; CDR3 protein: CASSSGQVLEQYF; CDR3 DNA: TGTGCCAGCAGCTCGGGACAGGTTCTCGAGCAGTACTTC
clone size: once; CDR3 length: 15; J gene: TRBJ2-7; D gene: TRBD2; V gene: TRBV11-2; CDR3 protein: CASSRTSGASYEQYF; CDR3 DNA: TGTGCCAGCAGCCGGACTAGCGGGGCCTCCTACGAGCAGTACTTC
clone size: once; CDR3 length: 14; J gene: TRBJ2-3; D gene: .; V gene: TRBV5-1; CDR3 protein: CASSLGTTGDTQYF; CDR3 DNA: TGCGCCAGCAGCTTGGGTACCACGGGGGATACGCAGTATTTT
clone size: many; CDR3 length: 17; J gene: TRBJ2-4; D gene: TRBD2; V gene: TRBV12-3/TRBV12-4; CDR3 protein: CASSLMRGRGGANIQYF; CDR3 DNA: TGTGCCAGCAGTTTAATGCGGGGGAGAGGTGGCGCGAACATTCAGTACTTC
clone size: .; CDR3 length: 14; J gene: TRBJ1-1; D gene: .; V gene: TRBV7-2; CDR3 protein: CASSLGRGSTEAFF; CDR3 DNA: TGTGCCAGCAGCTTAGGCAGGGGTTCCACTGAAGCTTTCTTT
clone size: .; CDR3 length: 15; J gene: TRBJ1-2; D gene: TRBD1; V gene: TRBV12-3/TRBV12-4; CDR3 protein: CASSLGTGGNYGYTF; CDR3 DNA: TGTGCCAGCAGTTTAGGGACAGGGGGCAACTATGGCTACACCTTC
clone size: medium-sized; CDR3 length: 13; J gene: TRBJ1-1; D gene: .; V gene: TRBV2; CDR3 protein: CASMGQTNTEAFF; CDR3 DNA: TGTGCCAGCATGGGGCAGACCAACACTGAAGCTTTCTTT
clone size: many; CDR3 length: 16; J gene: TRBJ1-1; D gene: TRBD1; V gene: TRBV4-1; CDR3 protein: CASSPGQGPFNTEAFF; CDR3 DNA: TGCGCCAGCAGCCCCGGACAGGGCCCGTTCAACACTGAAGCTTTCTTT
clone size: medium-sized; CDR3 length: 13; J gene: TRBJ2-1; D gene: .; V gene: TRBV12-3/TRBV12-4; CDR3 protein: CASSLGLRNEQFF; CDR3 DNA: TGTGCCAGCAGCCTGGGACTTCGCAATGAGCAGTTCTTC
clone size: few; CDR3 length: 15; J gene: TRBJ2-7; D gene: TRBD2; V gene: TRBV20-1; CDR3 protein: CSDRDTPSGTYEQYF; CDR3 DNA: TGCAGTGATAGAGATACCCCTAGCGGAACCTACGAGCAGTACTTC
clone size: medium-sized; CDR3 length: 14; J gene: TRBJ1-1; D gene: .; V gene: TRBV12-3/TRBV12-4; CDR3 protein: CASSPMRVNTEAFF; CDR3 DNA: TGTGCCAGCAGCCCCATGCGGGTTAACACTGAAGCTTTCTTT
clone size: medium-sized; CDR3 length: 16; J gene: TRBJ2-7; D gene: TRBD2; V gene: TRBV6-1; CDR3 protein: CASSPWTSGASYEQYF; CDR3 DNA: TGTGCCAGCAGTCCCTGGACTAGCGGAGCCTCCTACGAGCAGTACTTC
clone size: many; CDR3 length: 14; J gene: TRBJ1-3; D gene: .; V gene: TRBV20-1; CDR3 protein: CSAKTDSSGNTIYF; CDR3 DNA: TGCAGTGCTAAAACCGACAGTTCTGGAAACACCATATATTTT
clone size: .; CDR3 length: 18; J gene: TRBJ2-7; D gene: TRBD1; V gene: TRBV27; CDR3 protein: CASSPILEIGTGSLEQYF; CDR3 DNA: TGTGCCAGCAGTCCCATACTAGAAATCGGGACAGGTTCCCTTGAGCAGTACTTC
clone size: many; CDR3 length: 15; J gene: TRBJ2-2; D gene: TRBD2; V gene: TRBV7-2; CDR3 protein: CASSADRPGGGELFF; CDR3 DNA: TGTGCCAGCAGCGCAGACCGACCGGGAGGCGGGGAGCTGTTTTTT
clone size: many; CDR3 length: 16; J gene: TRBJ2-1; D gene: TRBD2; V gene: TRBV24-1; CDR3 protein: CATSDLLAGGYNEQFF; CDR3 DNA: TGTGCCACCAGTGATTTGCTAGCGGGAGGGTACAATGAGCAGTTCTTC
clone size: few; CDR3 length: 13; J gene: TRBJ1-1; D gene: TRBD1; V gene: TRBV2; CDR3 protein: CASGDRVGTEAFF; CDR3 DNA: TGTGCCAGCGGGGACAGGGTCGGCACTGAGGCTTTCTTT
clone size: .; CDR3 length: 17; J gene: TRBJ1-5; D gene: .; V gene: TRBV2; CDR3 protein: CASSVSYGGGADQPQHF; CDR3 DNA: TGTGCCAGCAGTGTTAGCTATGGGGGGGGTGCGGATCAGCCCCAGCATTTT
clone size: .; CDR3 length: 16; J gene: TRBJ2-7; D gene: TRBD2; V gene: TRBV20-1; CDR3 protein: CSDRGPSGRGSYELYF; CDR3 DNA: TGCAGTGATAGAGGACCTAGCGGGAGAGGCTCCTACGAGCTGTACTTC
clone size: .; CDR3 length: 15; J gene: TRBJ1-1; D gene: TRBD1; V gene: TRBV6-2/TRBV6-3; CDR3 protein: CASSGTGGYQPEAFF; CDR3 DNA: TGTGCCAGTTCCGGGACAGGGGGATATCAACCTGAAGCTTTCTTT
clone size: many; CDR3 length: 17; J gene: TRBJ1-5; D gene: .; V gene: TRBV20-1; CDR3 protein: CSARSPGGTYSNQPQHF; CDR3 DNA: TGCAGTGCTAGATCTCCTGGGGGCACGTATAGCAATCAGCCCCAGCATTTT
clone size: .; CDR3 length: 15; J gene: TRBJ2-2; D gene: .; V gene: TRBV9; CDR3 protein: CASSVGTGNTGEPFF; CDR3 DNA: .
clone size: many; CDR3 length: 15; J gene: TRBJ2-1; D gene: TRBD1; V gene: TRBV9; CDR3 protein: CASSVVGQGRHEQFF; CDR3 DNA: TGTGCCAGCAGCGTAGTGGGACAGGGGAGGCATGAGCAGTTCTTC
clone size: medium-sized; CDR3 length: 14; J gene: TRBJ2-7; D gene: TRBD2; V gene: TRBV6-1; CDR3 protein: CASSISSGRYEQYF; CDR3 DNA: TGTGCCAGCAGTATTTCTAGCGGCCGGTACGAGCAGTACTTC
clone size: .; CDR3 length: 14; J gene: TRBJ2-7; D gene: .; V gene: TRBV20-1; CDR3 protein: CSALSGDSLTEKYF; CDR3 DNA: TGTAGTGCTCTATCGGGAGACTCATTGACGGAGAAGTACTTC